This T cell receptor beta chain is drawn from a study of shared clonotypes between healthy human individuals. Overall study results and limits: Naive subsets, compared against memory subsets, generally had larger estimated richness values.

Trimming took off 0 bases at V and 3 bases at J, with 8 bases between the two ends. Germline CDR1 reads LNHNV; CDR2 reads YYDKDF (reference sequence). The CDR3 runs to 15 residues. Positive CCR7 selection of CD45RO-negative cells yielded the naive CD8 cells, and terminally differentiated effector memory CD45RA+ cells were excluded. Donors were healthy HIV-negative adults without recent acute infections or vaccinations. In regard to this clone: Its antigen is as yet unknown.

This table comes from immunoSEQ multiplex PCR, and its TCRdb copy is limited to in-frame clones, with some not included. Of 600,000 or so clones listed, about 98% are singletons. The sequence was collected from a man between 25 and 39 years old in good health. The gene calls are TRBV15 and TRBJ2-2, with no clear D. Material for sequencing was naive CD8+ T cells sorted from blood. The CDR3 DNA follows: TGTGCCACCAGCAGAGAACCGCGCCACACCGGGGAGCTGTTTTTT. Translated, it gives CATSREPRHTGELFF.